This entry describes one T cell receptor (beta chain). Its antigen remains unknown. This specimen comes from a study of OX40 agonist ivuxolimab in advanced cancers. Study at large: Cohort: around 83% men, mean age about 60, aged roughly 20 to 79. Overall study results and limits: A proportion of nonresponders additionally exhibited low normalized T-cell clonal expansion. At doses 0.1 to 3.0 mg/kg, CD4+ and CD8+ clones expanded. CD4+ T cells averaged fewer expanded clones than CD8+ T cells.

The repertoire was sequenced with immunoSEQ multiplex PCR; TCRdb's copy has only in-frame clones and lacks some. The sample shows under 45,000 clones, 74% of them seen only once. V was trimmed by 5 bases and J by 4 bases, leaving 11 bases between them. Germline CDR1 is KGHSH and CDR2 is LQKENI. This CDR3 is 13 amino acids long. Specimen: CD4+ or CD8+ T cells sorted from blood, collected in a trial of the OX40 agonist ivuxolimab. J is TRBJ1-1 and V is TRBV18, with D perhaps matching TRBD1 (5 bases). The sequence derives from an adult with an advanced solid tumor such as melanoma, head and neck, liver or kidney cancer. In DNA form, the CDR3 reads TGTGCCAGCTCAAGGAAGGGGCCCACTGAAGCTTTCTTT. It is translated as CASSRKGPTEAFF.